These 5 T cell receptor beta chains were sequenced from one sample in a study of identical twins (dated by TCRdb to the mid-2010s). Receptor amplification or capture employed 5' RACE. Sequencing instrument: Illumina HiSeq 2000. TCRdb reprocessed the public reads (quality trimming at Q25 with fastp, clone calling with MiXCR) and kept in-frame beta chains. Merged by CDR3 protein, the rows form single entries marked with the most common genes and DNA. Here the sample has some 690,000 distinct CDR3 sequences; 21% occur a single time. Around 4.5% of the sample belongs to the ten largest clones. This same sample was also taken into another study, of T cells expressing NK-cell markers.

Sequencing was done on a sample of PBMCs. These TCRs come from a woman under 30 in good health.

V is TRBV2 and J is TRBJ2-5; 9 bases align to TRBD1. The CDR3 covers 15 residues. The junction had 9 bases not matched to a gene; V was cut back by 6 bases and J by 4 bases. Looked up from germline, CDR1 is SNHLY and CDR2 is FYNNEI. The CDR3 DNA reads as TGTGCCAGCAGAAATACAGGGGGCGGGGGAGAGACCCAGTACTTC. Amino acid sequence: CASRNTGGGGETQYF. The whole variable domain, filled in from reference TRBV2 and TRBJ2-5, reads EPEVTQTPSHQVTQMGQEVILRCVPISNHLYFYWYRQILGQKVEFLVSFYNNEISEKSEIFDDQFSVERPDGSNFTLKIRSTKLEDSAMYFCASRNTGGGGETQYFGPGTRLLVL.

The rearrangement uses TRBV7-9 and TRBJ1-2, with D tentatively TRBD1 (6 bases). The CDR3 contains 14 residues. V was cut by 5 bases and J by 4 bases, with 14 bases left in between. Germline lookup yields CDR1 SEHNR and CDR2 FQNEAQ (reference sequence). In DNA form, the CDR3 reads TGTGCCAGCAGCCAAACCCAAGGGGGCTATGGCTACACCTTC. Its protein product is CASSQTQGGYGYTF.

The chain couples TRBV9 to TRBJ1-3, with unresolved D. Germline V gene data show CDR1 as SGDLS and CDR2 as YYNGEE. Trimming pared 3 bases from V and 5 bases from J, leaving 6 bases between. The CDR3 is made up of 12 amino acids. The CDR3 protein is CASSAGRNTIYF. The DNA for the CDR3 is TGTGCCAGCAGCGCTGGTAGAAACACCATATATTTT. Full variable domain (remainder filled in from reference TRBV9 and TRBJ1-3): DSGVTQTPKHLITATGQRVTLRCSPRSGDLSVYWYQQSLDQGLQFLIQYYNGEERAKGNILERFSAQQFPDLHSELNLSSLELGDSALYFCASSAGRNTIYFGEGSWLTVV.

This sequence joins TRBV9 and TRBJ1-1, with D hard to call. Per the germline V gene, CDR1 is SGDLS and CDR2 is YYNGEE. The V and J ends lost 0 bases and 1 base respectively, with 10 bases between them. The CDR3 runs 15 residues. The CDR3: CASSVVSPANTEAFF. The CDR3 DNA reads as TGTGCCAGCAGCGTAGTTAGTCCGGCGAACACTGAAGCTTTCTTT.

The chain employs TRBV5-1 and TRBJ2-7, with D perhaps matching TRBD1 (6 bases). The CDR3 has 17 amino acids. Trimming stripped 0 bases from V and 3 bases from J, with 19 bases between. Per germline, CDR1 SGHRS and CDR2 YFSETQ. This CDR3 reads CASSLDPRVDRHYEQYF. In DNA form, the CDR3 reads TGCGCCAGCAGCTTGGACCCGAGAGTGGACAGACACTACGAGCAGTACTTC.